Following are 9 T cell receptor beta chains from one sample sequenced in a study of T-cell reconstitution after alpha-beta-depleted transplantation in children. Unique molecular identifiers were incorporated during preparation of the TCRbeta library. TCRdb reanalysed the PCR reads using MiXCR and keeps one entry per CDR3 protein. The sample includes around 680,000 distinct CDR3 sequences, roughly 15% of them seen just once. The specimen comprised PBMCs from the stem cell graft donor, sampled from the stem cell graft. These receptors were obtained from a human donor who donated a stem cell graft to a child with acute myeloid leukemia.

This clonotype has only a few counts. V gene TRBV30 combines with J gene TRBJ2-7; 7 bases agree with TRBD2. The V segment lost 0 bases and the J segment 4 bases; nucleotides outside the gene matches: 3. Germline V gene data show CDR1 as GTSNPN and CDR2 as SVGIG (reference sequence). The CDR3 consists of 13 residues. CDR3 in amino acids: CAWSVGGKYEQYF. The DNA for the CDR3 is TGTGCCTGGAGTGTCGGGGGGAAATACGAGCAGTACTTC.

This clonotype showed up just a few times. The chain carries TRBV12-3 or TRBV12-4 and TRBJ1-2; the D gene is possibly TRBD1 (5 bases). The V gene lost 7 bases and the J gene lost 3 bases, with 15 bases spanning the gap. This CDR3 has 14 residues. CDR3 amino acids: CASILGGADYGYTF. In DNA, the CDR3 is TGTGCCAGCATCTTAGGAGGGGCCGACTATGGCTACACCTTC.

This clonotype was counted at least ten times. The chain carries TRBV7-2 and TRBJ2-1; 7 bases are shared with TRBD1. Germline lookup yields CDR1 SGHTA and CDR2 FQGNSA. V lost 2 bases and J lost 8; bases outside the gene matches: 9. This CDR3 contains 15 residues. This CDR3 is CASSLRGQGDDEQFF. Written as DNA, the CDR3 is TGTGCCAGCAGCTTAAGGGGCCAGGGGGACGATGAGCAGTTCTTC.

This clonotype appeared many times. The chain is built from TRBV20-1 and TRBJ2-7; D perhaps matches TRBD2 (6 bases). Germline CDR1 reads DFQATT; CDR2 reads SNEGSKA (reference sequence). V was trimmed by 6 bases and J by 2 bases, leaving 11 bases between them. The CDR3 loop spans 12 amino acids. This CDR3 is CSAILATYEQYF. CDR3 in DNA: TGCAGTGCCATACTAGCCACCTACGAGCAGTACTTC.

Ten or more counts support this clonotype. This chain joins TRBV6-6 and TRBJ1-4; 7 nucleotides align to TRBD1. Germline V gene sequence: CDR1 MNHNY, CDR2 SVGAGI (reference sequence). CDR3 size: 13 residues. V lost 4 bases and J lost 10; bases outside the gene matches: 6. The CDR3 loop is CASSSPGTVKLFF. The CDR3 coding sequence is TGTGCCAGCAGTTCTCCCGGGACAGTAAAACTGTTTTTT.

J is TRBJ2-3 and V is TRBV6-2 or TRBV6-3; D perhaps matches TRBD2 (5 bases). This CDR3 contains 15 residues. CDR1 is MNHEY and CDR2 is SVGEGT in the germline V gene. The ends were cut back, 2 bases at V and 3 bases at J, with 12 bases in the middle. CDR3 nucleotide sequence: TGTGCCAGCAGTTACGGAACTAGAGGGACAGATACGCAGTATTTT. This codes for CASSYGTRGTDTQYF.

The gene calls are TRBV19 and TRBJ1-1; D might be TRBD1 (5 bases). CDR1 and CDR2 (germline): LNHDA, SQIVND (reference sequence). The CDR3 runs to 14 residues. Trimming took off 6 bases at V and 3 bases at J, with 14 bases between the two ends. Written as DNA, the CDR3 is TGTGCCAGTAGAATGGGGACGGTCGACACTGAAGCTTTCTTT. It yields the protein CASRMGTVDTEAFF.

The sample holds many counts of this clonotype. V gene TRBV20-1 combines with J gene TRBJ2-3; D might be TRBD2 (5 bases). CDR3 length: 14 residues. The V gene lost 8 bases and the J gene lost 1 base, with 16 bases spanning the gap. In germline, CDR1 is DFQATT, CDR2 SNEGSKA (reference sequence). The CDR3, as DNA: TGCAGTACCACCTCCGGGAAGGGCACAGATACGCAGTATTTT. This encodes CSTTSGKGTDTQYF.

J is TRBJ1-1 and V is TRBV11-1, with 7 nucleotides matching TRBD1. V was pared by 7 bases and J by 8 bases, with 13 bases of the junction left unmatched. Germline CDR1 reads SGHAT; CDR2 reads FQDESV (reference sequence). CDR3 length: 14 amino acids. The CDR3 reads CASTRSGTAREAFF. For the CDR3, the DNA is TGTGCCAGCACCCGGTCCGGGACAGCTAGAGAAGCTTTCTTT.